This note documents a single T cell receptor beta chain sequence. The data were taken from a study of blood T cell repertoires in COVID-19. TCRdb keeps only in-frame clones here, not all; method: immunoSEQ multiplex PCR. The profile shows 200,000 or so clones, about 86% of them singletons. This CDR3 comprises 15 residues. Trimming removed 2 bases from V and 8 bases from J; junction bases left unmatched: 8. The germline V gene encodes CDR1 SEHNR and CDR2 FQNEAQ (reference sequence). Material for sequencing was PBMCs or T cells enriched from blood (not recorded which). The chain employs TRBV7-9 and TRBJ1-4; the match to TRBD1 covers 7 bases. The receptor comes from a woman in her thirties or forties with acute COVID-19. CDR3 amino acids: CASSLLTGVGEKLFF. Written as DNA, the CDR3 is TGTGCCAGCAGCTTATTAACAGGGGTAGGGGAAAAACTGTTTTTT.